This TCR beta chain emerged from a study of T cell responses to AZD1222 COVID-19 vaccine. Regarding the study as a whole: An increase in Spike-specific TCR breadth and depth was observed after two AZD1222 doses. Nearly half of spike-specific TCRs reportedly target unmutated variant regions. Spike regions recognized by vaccine-associated CD4 TCRs spanned the protein, led by 160-218 and 743-854. Clonal diversity was possibly underestimated, and the donors were mostly white British, with more females.

The CDR3 sequence is 16 residues long. Germline loops: CDR1 MGHRA, CDR2 YSYEKL. Unmatched junction bases numbered 11, after V lost 2 bases and J lost 5 bases. Measured with immunoSEQ multiplex PCR; TCRdb has only the in-frame clones, and not every one. Of some 150,000 clones listed, approximately 95% are singletons. Of note for this clone: Its antigen is unidentified.

The rearrangement uses TRBV4-1 and TRBJ1-1, with 7 positions matching TRBD1. The sample consisted of peripheral blood, taken on day 0 of MenACWY control vaccination. This TCR was sampled from an adult in good health. CDR3 amino acids: CASSQRGFQGVTEAFF. The DNA of the CDR3 is TGCGCCAGCAGCCAAAGAGGATTTCAGGGGGTGACTGAAGCTTTCTTT.